This T cell receptor beta chain is from a study of sequential checkpoint blockade in melanoma. Study summary: Both treatment sequences were followed by maintenance nivolumab.

The CDR3 runs to 18 residues. Losses at the gene ends were 0 bases for V and 3 bases for J; bases not matched to a gene: 11. Per the germline V gene, CDR1 is SGHDN and CDR2 is FVKESK. The data were produced by immunoSEQ multiplex PCR, yet TCRdb's version contains in-frame clones alone and is incomplete. This table has about 14,000 clones, 50% to 55% appearing once. Indicated treatment: randomized to nivolumab then ipilimumab (arm A) or the reverse (arm B). Live CD3+CD8+ CD19− CD56− cells were sorted from PBMCs. Sequences were derived from CD8+ T cells sorted from blood (inferred from file names), sampled from a patient given nivolumab and ipilimumab in sequence. The clonotype originates from a human donor with melanoma. V gene TRBV14 combines with J gene TRBJ2-3, with 8 bases aligning to TRBD2. The CDR3, as DNA: TGTGCCAGCAGCCAAGATCCGCTAGCGGGTGGTTGGACAGATACGCAGTATTTT. This encodes CASSQDPLAGGWTDTQYF.